This T cell receptor beta chain was recorded in a study of T cells in Graves' hyperthyroidism and ophthalmopathy. Newly diagnosed patients aged 18 to 65 had hyperthyroidism of under 2 months' duration. The study, taken as a whole, reports: Blood also contained most expanded thyroid clonotypes above 0.001.

Amplified TCR beta CDR3 regions derived from RNA transcripts. In the first-round RT-PCR of the TCR CDR3, the HTBI primer set was used. TCRdb ran MiXCR on the multiplex PCR reads and lists one entry per CDR3 protein. The repertoire holds roughly 400,000 distinct CDR3 sequences, with around a quarter as singletons. V was shortened by 9 bases and J by 0 bases, with 7 bases between the two germline ends. The germline CDR1 and CDR2 sequences are KGHDR and SFDVKD. The CDR3 has 13 amino acids. A note on this clonotype: Its antigen is still unknown.

This TCR was recovered from a man aged 50-60 years with Graves' hyperthyroidism. Source material: blood. This chain joins TRBV24-1 and TRBJ2-2; no firm D call. The CDR3 reads CATYVPNTGELFF. As DNA, the CDR3 is TGTGCCACCTATGTTCCGAACACCGGGGAGCTGTTTTTT.